This T cell receptor beta chain was identified during a study of cytomegalovirus exposure and HLA in healthy donors. Use of 60 Vbeta and 13 Jbeta primers characterized the PCR. The repertoire was sequenced with immunoSEQ multiplex PCR; TCRdb's copy has only in-frame clones and lacks some. The sample contains about 180,000 clones, approximately 80% of which appear only once. Trimming removed 5 bases from V and 1 base from J, with 8 bases in between. The V gene's germline CDR1 is SGHVS and CDR2 FQNEAQ. The CDR3 runs 14 residues. The count of this clone is one. This TCR was recovered from a girl aged 5-17 years in good health and CMV-seropositive. The J gene is TRBJ2-2, the V gene TRBV7-8; no firm D call. The sample was PBMCs. The CDR3, as DNA: TGTGCCAGCAGCCGCGGTGGGAACACCGGGGAGCTGTTTTTT. It translates to CASSRGGNTGELFF.